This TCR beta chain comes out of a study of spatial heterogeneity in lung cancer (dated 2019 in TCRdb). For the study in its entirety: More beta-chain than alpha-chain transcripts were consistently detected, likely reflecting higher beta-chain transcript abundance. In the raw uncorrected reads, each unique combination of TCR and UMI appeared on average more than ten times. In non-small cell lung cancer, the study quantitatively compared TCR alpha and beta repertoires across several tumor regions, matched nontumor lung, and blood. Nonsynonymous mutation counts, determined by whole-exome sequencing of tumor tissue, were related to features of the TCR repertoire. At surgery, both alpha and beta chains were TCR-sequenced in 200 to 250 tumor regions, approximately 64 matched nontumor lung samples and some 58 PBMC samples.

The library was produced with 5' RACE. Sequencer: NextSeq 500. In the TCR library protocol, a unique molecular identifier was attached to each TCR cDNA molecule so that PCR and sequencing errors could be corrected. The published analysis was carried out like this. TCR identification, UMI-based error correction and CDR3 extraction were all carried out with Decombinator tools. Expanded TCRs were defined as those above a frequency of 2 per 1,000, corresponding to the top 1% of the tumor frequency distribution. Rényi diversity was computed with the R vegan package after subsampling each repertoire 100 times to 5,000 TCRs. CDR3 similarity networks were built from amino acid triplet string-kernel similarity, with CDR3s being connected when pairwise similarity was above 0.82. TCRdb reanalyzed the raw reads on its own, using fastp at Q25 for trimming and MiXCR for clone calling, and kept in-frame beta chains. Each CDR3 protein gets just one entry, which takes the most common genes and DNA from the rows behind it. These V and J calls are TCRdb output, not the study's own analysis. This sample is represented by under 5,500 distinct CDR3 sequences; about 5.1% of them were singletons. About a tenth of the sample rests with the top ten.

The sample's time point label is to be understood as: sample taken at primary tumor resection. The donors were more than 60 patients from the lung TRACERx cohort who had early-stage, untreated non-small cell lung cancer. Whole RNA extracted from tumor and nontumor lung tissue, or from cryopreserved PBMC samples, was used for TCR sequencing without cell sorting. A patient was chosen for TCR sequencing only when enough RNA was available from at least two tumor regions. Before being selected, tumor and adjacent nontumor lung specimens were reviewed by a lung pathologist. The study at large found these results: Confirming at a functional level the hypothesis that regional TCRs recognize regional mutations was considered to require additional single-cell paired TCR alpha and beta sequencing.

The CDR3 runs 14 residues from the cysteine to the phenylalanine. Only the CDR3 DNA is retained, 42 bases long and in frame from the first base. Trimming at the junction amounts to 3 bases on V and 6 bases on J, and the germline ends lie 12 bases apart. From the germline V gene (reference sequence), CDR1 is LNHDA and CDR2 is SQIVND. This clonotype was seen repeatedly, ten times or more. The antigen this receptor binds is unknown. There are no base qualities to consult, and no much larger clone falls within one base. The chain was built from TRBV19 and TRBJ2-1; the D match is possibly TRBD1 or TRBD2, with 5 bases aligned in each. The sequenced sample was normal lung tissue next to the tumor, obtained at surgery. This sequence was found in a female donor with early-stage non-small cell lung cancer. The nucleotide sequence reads TGTGCCAGTAGTATGGGGGACGGAGTCAATGAGCAGTTCTTC. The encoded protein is CASSMGDGVNEQFF.